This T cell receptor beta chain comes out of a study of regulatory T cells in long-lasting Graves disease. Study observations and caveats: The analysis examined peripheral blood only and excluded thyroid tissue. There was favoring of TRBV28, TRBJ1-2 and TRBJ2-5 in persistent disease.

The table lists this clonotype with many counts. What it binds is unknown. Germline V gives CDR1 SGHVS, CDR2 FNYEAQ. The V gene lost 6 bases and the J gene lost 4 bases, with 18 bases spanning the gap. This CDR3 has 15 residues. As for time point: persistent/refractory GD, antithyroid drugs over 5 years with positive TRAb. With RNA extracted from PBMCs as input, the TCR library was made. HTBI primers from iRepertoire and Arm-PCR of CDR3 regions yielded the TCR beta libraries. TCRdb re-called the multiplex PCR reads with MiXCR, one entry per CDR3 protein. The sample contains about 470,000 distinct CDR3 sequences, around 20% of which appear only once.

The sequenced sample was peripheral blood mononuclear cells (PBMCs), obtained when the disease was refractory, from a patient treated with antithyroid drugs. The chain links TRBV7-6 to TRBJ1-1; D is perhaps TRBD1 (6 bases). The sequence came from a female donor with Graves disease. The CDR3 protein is CASSHTTGASTEAFF. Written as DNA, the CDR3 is TGTGCCAGCAGTCATACGACGGGGGCGAGCACTGAAGCTTTCTTT.